The clone carrying this T cell receptor (beta chain) was observed a handful of times. This record comes from a study of T-cell memory formation after mild COVID-19. TCRdb ran MiXCR on the 5' RACE reads and lists one entry per CDR3 protein. In the table there are a few hundred thousand distinct CDR3 sequences, about 15% of which are singletons. CDR1 is MDHEN, CDR2 SYDVKM, per germline. Trimming cost V 5 bases and J 4 bases, with 14 bases left between them. CDR3 length: 15 residues. Input material: PBMCs or a T cell subset sorted from them (not recorded which). The origin of this receptor is a man aged 18 to 30 who had mild COVID-19 (a few samples of this study predate the infection). Cell type and time point are not known. This rearrangement joins TRBV28 to TRBJ2-2; D may correspond to TRBD1 or TRBD2 (6 bases each). The CDR3 loop reads CASSAPGDSTGELFF. The DNA for the CDR3 is TGTGCCAGCAGTGCCCCAGGGGACTCCACCGGGGAGCTGTTTTTT.